Sequencing of this TCR beta chain was carried out in a study of beta chain features in type 1 diabetes. Overall study results and limits: The cDNA sequencing approach could over-represent high-TCR-expressing cells.

The CDR3 spans 16 residues. Per germline, CDR1 SGDLS and CDR2 YYNGEE. The V end lost 0 bases, the J end lost 8 bases, and 17 bases lay between the germline ends. Stem cell-like memory, regulatory, central memory and naive CD4+ cells were sorted via CD45RO/CCR7/CD25/CD127/CD95/CD27. On this clone: Its target is unknown.

Investigators reverse transcribed all isolated RNA, so they sequenced expressed TCRB transcripts. Sequencing was performed with immunoSEQ multiplex PCR; in TCRdb, only in-frame clones are kept and a portion is missing. The sample lists about 350,000 clones; roughly 21% were seen once. The specimen was naive CD4+ T cells from blood. The chain employs TRBV9 and TRBJ1-4; D may be TRBD1 (6 bases). This sequence originates from a woman younger than 35 in good health. This chain's CDR3 is CASSVGGAGVGEKLFF. CDR3 sequence (DNA): TGTGCCAGCAGCGTAGGGGGAGCAGGGGTCGGGGAAAAACTGTTTTTT. The full variable domain, with the rest looked up from reference TRBV9 and TRBJ1-4, is DSGVTQTPKHLITATGQRVTLRCSPRSGDLSVYWYQQSLDQGLQFLIQYYNGEERAKGNILERFSAQQFPDLHSELNLSSLELGDSALYFCASSVGGAGVGEKLFFGSGTQLSVL.